This T cell receptor (beta chain) was identified during a study of lymphopenia after photon versus proton radiotherapy. Only in-frame clones appear in the TCRdb table, and some are missing; sequencing was by immunoSEQ multiplex PCR. The data hold some 41,000 clones, with about 83% observed a single time. The CDR3 spans 15 residues. Between the trimmed V and J ends, which lost 0 bases and 9 bases, there was a span of 15 bases. Germline CDR1 and CDR2: MRHNA and SNTAGT. This chain uses TRBV6-4 with TRBJ2-1; D is possibly TRBD2 (5 bases). Sequencing used peripheral blood, obtained from a patient treated with photon-based radiotherapy. The TCR comes from a man between 50 and 59 years old with gastric cancer. This CDR3 is CASSDSAGESVEQFF. The CDR3, as DNA: TGTGCCAGCAGTGACTCGGCCGGGGAAAGCGTTGAGCAGTTCTTC.